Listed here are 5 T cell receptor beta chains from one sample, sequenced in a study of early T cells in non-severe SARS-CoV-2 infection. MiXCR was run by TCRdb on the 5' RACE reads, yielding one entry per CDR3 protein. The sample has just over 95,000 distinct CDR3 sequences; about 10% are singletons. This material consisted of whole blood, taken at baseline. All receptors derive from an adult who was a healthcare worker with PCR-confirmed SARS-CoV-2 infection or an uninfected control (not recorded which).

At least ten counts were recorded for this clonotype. The CDR3 loop is CSAPAQGSVIETQYF. CDR3 in DNA: TGCAGTGCCCCGGCGCAGGGGAGTGTTATAGAGACCCAGTACTTC. The chain uses TRBV20-1 and TRBJ2-5; D is possibly TRBD1 (6 bases). The germline V and J ends were trimmed by 6 bases and 4 bases, with 21 bases remaining between them. This CDR3 contains 15 residues. Germline V gene data show CDR1 as DFQATT and CDR2 as SNEGSKA (reference sequence).

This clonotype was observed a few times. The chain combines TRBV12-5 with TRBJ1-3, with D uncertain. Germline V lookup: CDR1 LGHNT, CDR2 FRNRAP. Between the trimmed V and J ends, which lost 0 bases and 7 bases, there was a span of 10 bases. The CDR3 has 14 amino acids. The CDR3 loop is CASGLVLGVNTIYF. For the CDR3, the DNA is TGTGCTAGTGGTTTGGTATTGGGAGTCAACACCATATATTTT.

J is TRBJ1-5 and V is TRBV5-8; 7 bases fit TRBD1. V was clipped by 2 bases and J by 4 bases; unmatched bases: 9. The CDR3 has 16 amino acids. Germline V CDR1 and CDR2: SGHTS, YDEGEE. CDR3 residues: CASSLLTGIGNQPQHF. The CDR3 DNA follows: TGTGCCAGCAGCTTACTGACAGGGATTGGGAATCAGCCCCAGCATTTT.

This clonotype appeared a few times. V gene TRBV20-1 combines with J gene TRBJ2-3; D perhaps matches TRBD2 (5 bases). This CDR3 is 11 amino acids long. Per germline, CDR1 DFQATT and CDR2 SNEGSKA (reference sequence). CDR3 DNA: TGCTGTTTTGAGGTTGAGGGTACGCAGTATTTT. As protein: CCFEVEGTQYF.

The CDR3 DNA follows: TGTGCCAGCAGCTTAGAGGGCAGCACGCAGTATTTT. Translating it yields CASSLEGSTQYF. The chain recombines TRBV7-9 with TRBJ2-3, with D unclear. The germline V and J ends were trimmed by 1 base and 9 bases, with 8 bases remaining between them. Germline values: CDR1 SEHNR, CDR2 FQNEAQ (reference sequence). The CDR3 sequence is 12 residues long.